These 19 T cell receptor beta chains share one sample of origin, sequenced in a study of molecular identifiers for immune sequencing clone quantification. TCRdb independently ran MiXCR on the PCR reads; one entry per CDR3 protein. The data show about 510,000 distinct CDR3 sequences, about 20% seen once. The sequenced material came from naive CD8+ T cells from blood, with Jurkat cell RNA spiked in. Subset denoted: FACS-sorted CD8+CD4-CCR7+CD45RA+ naive T cells. These receptors all stem from a human donor in good health. Some libraries in this study had Jurkat cell RNA spiked in.

Details on this clonotype: A read error may produce the germline difference seen at one junction end. The V and J genes are TRBV4-1 and TRBJ1-6; D is undetermined. Per germline, CDR1 MGHRA and CDR2 YSYEKL. This CDR3 is built from 17 residues. CDR3 in amino acids: CTSSQTLPVGNNSPLHF. DNA of the CDR3: TGCACCAGCAGCCAAACCCTCCCGGTAGGGAATAATTCACCCCTCCACTTT.

This clonotype came up a few times. The rearrangement uses TRBV20-1 and TRBJ2-3; D ambiguous. The CDR3 runs to 13 residues. CDR1 is DFQATT, CDR2 SNEGSKA, per germline (reference sequence). The germline V and J ends were trimmed by 2 bases and 6 bases, with 12 bases remaining between them. CDR3 protein: CSARFSLGDTQYF. The CDR3 bases are TGCAGTGCTAGATTTAGCCTCGGGGATACGCAGTATTTT.

Many counts were recorded for this clonotype. The J gene is TRBJ1-1, the V gene TRBV20-1; TRBD1 aligns across 8 bases. CDR1 is DFQATT and CDR2 is SNEGSKA in the germline V gene (reference sequence). The CDR3 sequence is 15 residues long. J lost 4 bases, V lost 0 bases, and 7 bases had no gene match. The CDR3 DNA follows: TGCAGTGCTAGAGATCTGGAACAGGGGGTCACTGAAGCTTTCTTT. Its protein is CSARDLEQGVTEAFF.

This clonotype was seen many times. This chain connects TRBV4-3 to TRBJ2-7, with 8 bases that match TRBD2. Looked up from germline, CDR1 is LGHNA and CDR2 is YSLEER. Trimming cost V 0 bases and J 2 bases; bases outside gene matches: 6. This CDR3 region has 16 residues. The CDR3 here is CASSQDRRGGTYEQYF. Written as DNA, the CDR3 is TGCGCCAGCAGCCAAGATCGCCGCGGGGGGACCTACGAGCAGTACTTC.

This clonotype occurred many times. The chain combines TRBV30 with TRBJ1-1; 7 bases map to TRBD1. Trimming removed 1 base from V and 7 bases from J; junction bases left unmatched: 0. Germline CDR1 reads GTSNPN; CDR2 reads SVGIG (reference sequence). The CDR3 runs 11 residues. The CDR3 coding sequence is TGTGCCTGGAGTGGACAGGGTGAAGCTTTCTTT. Translation: CAWSGQGEAFF.

The chain is built from TRBV2 and TRBJ1-1; 8 bases align to TRBD1. Unmatched junction bases numbered 13, after V lost 6 bases and J lost 4 bases. This CDR3 region has 16 residues. The germline V gene encodes CDR1 SNHLY and CDR2 FYNNEI. This CDR3 is CASRKSGQGESTEAFF. The CDR3 DNA is TGTGCCAGCAGGAAAAGTGGACAGGGAGAGAGCACTGAAGCTTTCTTT.

A few counts support this clonotype. The chain uses TRBV2 and TRBJ2-7, with 7 bases matching TRBD1. The V and J ends lost 9 bases and 4 bases, in that order; junction bases with no gene match: 12. Per the germline V gene, CDR1 is SNHLY and CDR2 is FYNNEI. This CDR3 contains 14 residues. CDR3 nucleotides: TGTGCCAGAGAGGGGAACGGGACAGAATACGAGCAGTACTTC. Residues: CAREGNGTEYEQYF.

The chain employs TRBV30 and TRBJ2-1; weak D call: TRBD1 (6 bases). CDR1 and CDR2 (germline): GTSNPN, SVGIG (reference sequence). The CDR3 runs 12 residues. Trimming took off 2 bases at V and 7 bases at J, with 9 bases between the two ends. CDR3 DNA sequence: TGTGCCTGGAGTCGGGGACATAATGAGCAGTTCTTC. This gives the protein CAWSRGHNEQFF.

This clonotype has a handful of counts. V and J are TRBV10-2 and TRBJ2-5; TRBD2 matches 7 bases. Per the germline V gene, CDR1 is WSHSY and CDR2 is SAAADI. Trimming at V came to 2 bases and at J to 2 bases, leaving 5 bases not matched to a gene. The CDR3 covers 15 residues. The CDR3 loop is CASSELAVSQETQYF. The DNA of the CDR3 is TGCGCCAGCAGTGAGCTAGCGGTCAGTCAAGAGACCCAGTACTTC.

The chain combines TRBV30 with TRBJ2-5, with D possibly being TRBD1 or TRBD2 (5 bases each). Trimming removed 4 bases at V and 3 bases at J, with 18 bases between. Germline V gives CDR1 GTSNPN, CDR2 SVGIG (reference sequence). There are 15 residues in the CDR3. CDR3 bases: TGTGCCTGGACCTTTGGGGCCACTAGAAAAGAGACCCAGTACTTC. It translates to CAWTFGATRKETQYF.

This clonotype turned up a few times. The V and J genes are TRBV4-1 and TRBJ2-3; no firm D call. The CDR3 totals 17 residues. The V gene's germline CDR1 is MGHRA and CDR2 YSYEKL. Trimming removed 0 bases from V and 6 bases from J, with 19 bases in between. The CDR3 here is CASSQDGGSIFTDTQYF. CDR3 nucleotides: TGCGCCAGCAGCCAAGATGGCGGCTCCATTTTTACTGATACGCAGTATTTT.

V is TRBV5-1 and J is TRBJ2-7; TRBD1 or TRBD2 may be the D gene (5 bases each). The CDR3 contains 13 residues. CDR1 is SGHRS and CDR2 is YFSETQ in the germline V gene. V lost 3 bases and J 2 bases, leaving 9 bases between the germline ends. This CDR3 reads CASSWDQTYEQYF. CDR3 DNA: TGCGCCAGCAGCTGGGACCAAACCTACGAGCAGTACTTC.

This clonotype was counted between two and nine times. The V call is TRBV12-3 or TRBV12-4, the J call TRBJ2-3; 7 positions match TRBD1. The V gene end was trimmed by 3 bases and the J gene end by 2 bases; junction bases not matched to a gene: 8. This CDR3 is built from 16 residues. This CDR3 is CASSFPRTGPTDTQYF. Here the CDR3 DNA reads TGTGCCAGCAGTTTTCCCAGGACAGGTCCCACAGATACGCAGTATTTT.

This clonotype has ten or more counts. The chain recombines TRBV20-1 with TRBJ2-3, with 11 bases aligning to TRBD2. The CDR3 covers 14 residues. The trim removed 3 bases at V and 5 bases at J, leaving 4 bases unmatched. Germline values: CDR1 DFQATT, CDR2 SNEGSKA (reference sequence). The CDR3: CSARKGLAEDTQYF. The CDR3 DNA follows: TGCAGTGCTAGGAAGGGACTAGCGGAAGATACGCAGTATTTT.

This clonotype was detected many times. The chain links TRBV28 to TRBJ2-5; possibly TRBD2 for D (5 bases). This CDR3 has 16 amino acids. The V end lost 3 bases, the J end lost 4 bases, and 18 bases lay between the germline ends. Germline V gene lookup returns CDR1 MDHEN and CDR2 SYDVKM. DNA for the CDR3: TGTGCCAGCAGTTTTCCCCGGGAAACTTCTCGAGAGACCCAGTACTTC. Translation: CASSFPRETSRETQYF. The complete variable domain, with remaining parts taken from reference TRBV28 and TRBJ2-5, reads DVKVTQSSRYLVKRTGEKVFLECVQDMDHENMFWYRQDPGLGLRLIYFSYDVKMKEKGDIPEGYSVSREKKERFSLILESASTNQTSMYLCASSFPRETSRETQYFGPGTRLLVL.

This clonotype came up many times. The chain links TRBV7-2 to TRBJ1-1; possible D gene TRBD1, 6 bases. The CDR3 has 15 residues. Per the germline V gene, CDR1 is SGHTA and CDR2 is FQGNSA. V was trimmed by 1 base and J by 5 bases, leaving 14 bases between them. The CDR3 sequence: CASSLDWGLRTEAFF. The CDR3 nucleotides read TGTGCCAGCAGCTTAGATTGGGGGCTTAGGACTGAAGCTTTCTTT.

V usage is TRBV6-6 and J usage is TRBJ1-5; a weak D match, TRBD1 (5 bases). Germline CDR1 MNHNY, CDR2 SVGAGI (reference sequence). This CDR3 is 14 amino acids long. V shed 6 bases and J shed 0 bases, with 9 bases lying between them. The DNA of the CDR3 is TGTGCCAGCAGGGGACTGTATAGCAATCAGCCCCAGCATTTT. Protein product: CASRGLYSNQPQHF.

Turning to this clonotype: An end of the junction differs from the germline gene, which may be a read error. V usage is TRBV14 and J usage is TRBJ1-2, with 7 positions matching TRBD1. The CDR3 is 15 residues long. Germline loops: CDR1 SGHDN, CDR2 FVKESK. This CDR3 is CASSFGTAANCGYTF. CDR3 nucleotide sequence: TGTGCCAGCAGTTTCGGGACAGCAGCTAACTGTGGCTACACCTTC.

This clonotype was recorded a few times. A much larger clone sits a single nucleotide away, making a read error possible. The J gene is TRBJ1-1, the V gene TRBV28; D not resolved. V was pared by 3 bases and J by 1 base, with 9 bases between. CDR3 size: 14 residues. The germline CDR1 and CDR2 sequences are MDHEN and SYDVKM. The chain's CDR3 is CASSFCDKNTEAFF. CDR3 coding DNA: TGTGCCAGCAGTTTTTGCGACAAGAACACTGAAGCTTTCTTT.